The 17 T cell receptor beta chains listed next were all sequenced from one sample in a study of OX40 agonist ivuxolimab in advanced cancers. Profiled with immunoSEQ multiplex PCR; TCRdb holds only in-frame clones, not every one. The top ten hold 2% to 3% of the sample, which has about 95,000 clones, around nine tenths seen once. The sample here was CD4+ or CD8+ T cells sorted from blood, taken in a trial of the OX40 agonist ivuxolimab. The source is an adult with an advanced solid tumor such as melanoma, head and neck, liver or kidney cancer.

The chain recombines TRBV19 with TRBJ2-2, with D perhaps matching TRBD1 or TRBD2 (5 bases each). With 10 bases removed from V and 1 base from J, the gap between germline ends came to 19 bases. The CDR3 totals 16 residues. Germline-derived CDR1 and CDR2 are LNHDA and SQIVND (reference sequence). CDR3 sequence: CATREQAWVNTGELFF. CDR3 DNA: TGTGCCACTCGGGAACAGGCCTGGGTGAACACCGGGGAGCTGTTTTTT.

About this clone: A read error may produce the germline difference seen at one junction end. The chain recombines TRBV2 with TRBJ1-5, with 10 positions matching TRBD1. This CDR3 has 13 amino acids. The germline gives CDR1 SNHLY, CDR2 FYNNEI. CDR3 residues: CASRDRGQQPQHF. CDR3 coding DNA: TGTGCCAGCCGTGACAGGGGGCAACAGCCCCAGCATTTT.

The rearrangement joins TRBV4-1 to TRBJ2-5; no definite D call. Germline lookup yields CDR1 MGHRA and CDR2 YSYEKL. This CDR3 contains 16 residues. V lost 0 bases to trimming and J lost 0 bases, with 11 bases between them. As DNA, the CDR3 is TGCGCCAGCAGCCAAGACTCGAACTGGTACCAAGAGACCCAGTACTTC. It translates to CASSQDSNWYQETQYF.

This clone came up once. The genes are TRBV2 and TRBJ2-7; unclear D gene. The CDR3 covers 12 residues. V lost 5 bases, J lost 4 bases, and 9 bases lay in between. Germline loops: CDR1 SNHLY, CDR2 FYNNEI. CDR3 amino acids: CASSLLAYEQYF. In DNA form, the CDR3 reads TGTGCCAGCAGTTTACTGGCATACGAGCAGTACTTC.

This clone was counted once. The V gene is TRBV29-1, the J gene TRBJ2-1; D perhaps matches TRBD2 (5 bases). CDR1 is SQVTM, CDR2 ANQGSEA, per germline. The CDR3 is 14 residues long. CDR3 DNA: TGCGGAACCCCTATGAGACTAAGGCCAAATGAGCAGTTCTTC. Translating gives CGTPMRLRPNEQFF.

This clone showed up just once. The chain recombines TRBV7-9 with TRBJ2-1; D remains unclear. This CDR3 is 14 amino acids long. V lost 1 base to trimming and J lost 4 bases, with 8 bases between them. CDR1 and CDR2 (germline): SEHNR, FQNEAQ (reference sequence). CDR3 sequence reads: CASSLVASYNEQFF. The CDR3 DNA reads TGTGCCAGCAGCTTAGTGGCGTCATACAATGAGCAGTTCTTC.

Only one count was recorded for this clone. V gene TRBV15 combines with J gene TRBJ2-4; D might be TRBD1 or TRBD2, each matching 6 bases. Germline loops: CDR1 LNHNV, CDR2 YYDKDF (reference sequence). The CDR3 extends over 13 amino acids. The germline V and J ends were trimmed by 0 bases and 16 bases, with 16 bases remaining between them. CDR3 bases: TGTGCCACCAGCAGAGATAGGGGGGAGGCAAACTACTTC. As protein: CATSRDRGEANYF.

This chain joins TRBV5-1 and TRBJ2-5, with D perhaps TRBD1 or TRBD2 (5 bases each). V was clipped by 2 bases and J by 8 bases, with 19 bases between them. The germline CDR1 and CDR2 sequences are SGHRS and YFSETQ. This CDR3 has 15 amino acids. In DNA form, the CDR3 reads TGCGCCAGCAGCTTTAACCGGGACGAGCCACGAACCCAGTACTTC. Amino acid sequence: CASSFNRDEPRTQYF.

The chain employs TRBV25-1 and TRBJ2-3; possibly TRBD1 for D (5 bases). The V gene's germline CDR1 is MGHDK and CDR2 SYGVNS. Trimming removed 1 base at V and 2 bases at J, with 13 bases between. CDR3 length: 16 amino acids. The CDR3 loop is CASSEFTQGFTDTQYF. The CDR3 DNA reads TGTGCCAGCAGTGAATTTACCCAGGGTTTCACAGATACGCAGTATTTT.

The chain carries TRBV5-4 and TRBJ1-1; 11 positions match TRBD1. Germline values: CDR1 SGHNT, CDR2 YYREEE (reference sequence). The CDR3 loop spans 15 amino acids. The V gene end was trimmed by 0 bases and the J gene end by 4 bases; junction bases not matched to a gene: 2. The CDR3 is CASSLVGQGATEAFF. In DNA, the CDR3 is TGTGCCAGCAGCTTGGTAGGACAGGGGGCCACTGAAGCTTTCTTT.

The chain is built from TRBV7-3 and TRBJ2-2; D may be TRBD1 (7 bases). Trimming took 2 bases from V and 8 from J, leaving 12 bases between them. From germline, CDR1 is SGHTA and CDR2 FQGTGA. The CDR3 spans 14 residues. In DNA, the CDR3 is TGTGCCAGCAGCTTACCCAGGGGGGTTGGGGAGCTGTTTTTT. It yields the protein CASSLPRGVGELFF.

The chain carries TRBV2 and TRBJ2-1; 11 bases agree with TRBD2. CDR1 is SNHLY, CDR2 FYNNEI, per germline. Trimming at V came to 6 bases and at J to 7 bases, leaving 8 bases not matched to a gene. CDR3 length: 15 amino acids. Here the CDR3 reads CASRLSGTSGNEQFF. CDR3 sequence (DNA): TGTGCCAGCAGACTTTCCGGGACTAGCGGTAATGAGCAGTTCTTC.

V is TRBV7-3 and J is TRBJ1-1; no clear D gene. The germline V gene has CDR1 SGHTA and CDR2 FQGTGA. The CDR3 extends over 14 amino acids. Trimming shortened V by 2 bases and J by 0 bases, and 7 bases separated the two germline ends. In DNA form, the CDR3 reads TGTGCCAGCAGCTTATACGGGATGAACACTGAAGCTTTCTTT. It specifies CASSLYGMNTEAFF.

CDR3 nucleotide sequence: TGTGCCAGCAGTCCCGGGACGTACGTCGGCCAGTTCTTC. It codes for CASSPGTYVGQFF. This sequence joins TRBV27 and TRBJ2-1, with D perhaps matching TRBD1 or TRBD2 (5 bases each). Per the germline V gene, CDR1 is MNHEY and CDR2 is SMNVEV (reference sequence). The CDR3 loop spans 13 amino acids. V gave up 5 bases and J gave up 13 bases, with 18 bases separating them.

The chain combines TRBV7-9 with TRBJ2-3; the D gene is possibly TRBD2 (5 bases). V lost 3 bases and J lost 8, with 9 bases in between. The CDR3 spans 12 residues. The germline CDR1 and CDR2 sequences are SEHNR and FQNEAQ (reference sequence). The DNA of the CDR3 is TGTGCCAGCAGCTTGGGCGCGGGTACGCAGTATTTT. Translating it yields CASSLGAGTQYF.

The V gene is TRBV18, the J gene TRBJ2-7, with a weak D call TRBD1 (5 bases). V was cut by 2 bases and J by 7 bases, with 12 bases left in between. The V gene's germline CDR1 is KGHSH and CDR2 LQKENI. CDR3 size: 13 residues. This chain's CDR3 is CASSPTRGGEQYF. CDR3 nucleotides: TGTGCCAGCTCACCAACAAGGGGTGGAGAGCAGTACTTC.

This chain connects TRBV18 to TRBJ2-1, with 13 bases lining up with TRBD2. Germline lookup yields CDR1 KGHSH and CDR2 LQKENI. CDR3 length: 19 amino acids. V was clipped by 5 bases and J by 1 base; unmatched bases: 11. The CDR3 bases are TGTGCCAGCTCAATTCGACTAGCGGGAGGACTAAATTCCTACAATGAGCAGTTCTTC. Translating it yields CASSIRLAGGLNSYNEQFF.